Listed below are T cell receptor beta chains from one sample, sequenced in a study of cytomegalovirus exposure and HLA in healthy donors. Libraries were prepared by immunoSEQ multiplex PCR; TCRdb keeps only in-frame clonotypes and omits some of them. The sample holds some 72,000 clones. Specimen: PBMCs. The receptor set was obtained from a man between 40 and 49 years old in good health and CMV-seronegative. The CDR3 runs from the conserved cysteine through the conserved F or W. Fields, in order: D gene, clone size, J gene, V gene, CDR3 protein, CDR3 DNA. A D gene is named only where the DNA matches it firmly. The size field is filled for only some rows; it gives once, few, many or a size class.

TRBD2 . TRBJ2-1 TRBV6-6 CASSSLAGGNNEQFF TGTGCCAGCAGTTCCCTAGCGGGAGGGAACAATGAGCAGTTCTTC
TRBD1 . TRBJ1-5 TRBV2 CASSDNRGRNQPQHF TGTGCCAGCAGTGATAACAGGGGAAGGAATCAGCCCCAGCATTTT
. . TRBJ2-7 TRBV5-1 CASSPGTTYEQYF TGCGCCAGCAGCCCCGGGACAACCTACGAGCAGTACTTC
. . TRBJ1-4 TRBV7-2 CASSLDRGSREKLFF TGTGCCAGCAGCTTAGATCGGGGGAGTAGGGAAAAACTGTTTTTT
TRBD2 . TRBJ2-5 TRBV5-4 CASTPARPGGKTQETQYF TGTGCCAGCACCCCCGCGCGTCCGGGAGGGAAAACCCAAGAGACCCAGTACTTC
. . TRBJ2-7 TRBV6-5 CASSYGAISYEQYF TGTGCCAGCAGTTACGGAGCCATCTCCTACGAGCAGTACTTC
. . TRBJ1-6 TRBV30 CAWSARFNSPLHF TGTGCCTGGAGTGCCAGGTTTAATTCACCCCTCCACTTT
TRBD2 . TRBJ2-7 TRBV30 CAWSGRAWGGEQYF TGTGCCTGGAGTGGAAGGGCGTGGGGGGGCGAGCAGTACTTC
TRBD1 . TRBJ1-1 TRBV6-5 CASSVDRVGEAFF TGTGCCAGCAGCGTCGACAGGGTTGGTGAAGCTTTCTTT
TRBD1 . TRBJ2-2 TRBV19 CASSLQGTGELFF TGTGCCAGTAGTTTACAGGGGACCGGGGAGCTGTTTTTT
. . TRBJ2-1 TRBV29-1 CSVQTQAYNEQFF TGCAGCGTGCAGACACAAGCCTACAATGAGCAGTTCTTC
. . TRBJ1-3 TRBV4-2 CASSQRQANSGNTIYF TGTGCCAGCAGCCAAAGACAGGCCAACTCTGGAAACACCATATATTTT
TRBD1 . TRBJ2-5 TRBV6-1 CASKYDRGLGETQYF TGTGCCAGCAAATACGACAGGGGGCTGGGGGAGACCCAGTACTTC
TRBD1 . TRBJ2-7 TRBV18 CASSPGTGNEQYF TGTGCCAGCTCACCAGGGACAGGGAACGAGCAGTACTTC
TRBD1 . TRBJ2-3 TRBV5-1 CASSLGQGSGTDTQYF TGCGCCAGCAGCTTAGGACAGGGGAGCGGCACAGATACGCAGTATTTT
. . TRBJ1-2 TRBV11-2 CASSLNVAIGYGYTF TGTGCCAGCAGCTTAAACGTAGCGATTGGCTATGGCTACACCTTC
. . TRBJ2-3 TRBV27 CASSLWGDPTDTQYF TGTGCCAGCAGTTTATGGGGGGACCCCACAGATACGCAGTATTTT
. medium-sized TRBJ2-6 TRBV15 CATSRDRGSGANVLTF TGTGCCACCAGCAGAGATCGAGGGTCTGGGGCCAACGTCCTGACTTTC
. . TRBJ2-3 TRBV6-5 CASSSLGGAGTDTQYF TGTGCCAGCAGTTCCCTAGGGGGGGCAGGCACAGATACGCAGTATTTT
. . TRBJ1-2 TRBV6-6 CASSYLGRVLEGYTF TGTGCCAGCAGTTACTTAGGCAGGGTGTTGGAGGGCTACACCTTC
. . TRBJ2-7 TRBV10-2 CASSERGGVSYEQYF TGCGCCAGCAGTGAGAGGGGCGGAGTTTCCTACGAGCAGTACTTC
TRBD1 . TRBJ2-1 TRBV4-3 CASSRSRGSGQGSYNEQFF TGCGCCAGCAGCCGAAGTAGAGGGTCGGGACAGGGGAGCTACAATGAGCAGTTCTTC
TRBD1 . TRBJ1-2 TRBV5-1 CASSFNRGDSYGYTF TGCGCCAGCAGCTTTAACAGGGGGGATAGCTATGGCTACACCTTC
. . TRBJ1-2 TRBV5-4 CASSFRGGYTF TGTGCCAGCAGCTTTCGAGGTGGCTACACCTTC
. . TRBJ2-7 TRBV5-8 CASSTLSSYEQYF TGTGCCAGCAGTACTTTGAGCTCCTACGAGCAGTACTTC
TRBD1 . TRBJ2-7 TRBV13 CASRLTGDSSYEQYF TGTGCCAGCAGGTTAACAGGGGACAGCTCCTACGAGCAGTACTTC
TRBD2 . TRBJ2-3 TRBV2 CAGSPGGDTQYF TGTGCCGGCTCCCCGGGGGGGGATACGCAGTATTTT